Below, 11 T cell receptor beta chains from the same sample are listed, as sequenced in a study of CD8 T cells in ankylosing spondylitis. Overall study findings and caveats: Eight or nine highly homologous variants made up a TCR beta motif that seemed to typify ankylosing spondylitis blood.

These receptors' antigens are unknown. TCRdb ran MiXCR on the 5' RACE reads and lists one entry per CDR3 protein. Counted here are some 800,000 distinct CDR3 sequences, roughly 12% occurring once; the ten biggest clones make up about 0.49%. The sample consisted of blood, either unsorted or a sorted T cell fraction (not recorded which). All receptors derive from a male donor with ankylosing spondylitis.

The genes are TRBV4-2 and TRBJ1-2; TRBD1 aligns across 8 bases. The CDR3 consists of 15 residues. V dropped 2 bases and J dropped 3; count of bases not matched to a gene: 5. CDR1 is LGHNA, CDR2 YNFKEQ, per germline. CDR3: CASSQTTGGDYGYTF. DNA for the CDR3: TGTGCCAGCAGCCAAACTACAGGGGGGGACTATGGCTACACCTTC.

The genes are TRBV24-1 and TRBJ2-1; D is unclear. Between the trimmed V and J ends, which lost 1 base and 2 bases, there was a span of 11 bases. In germline, CDR1 is KGHDR, CDR2 SFDVKD. The CDR3 consists of 16 residues. This chain's CDR3 is CATSDFGQTPYNEQFF. CDR3 nucleotide sequence: TGTGCCACCAGTGATTTTGGCCAAACTCCCTACAATGAGCAGTTCTTC.

This rearrangement joins TRBV4-2 to TRBJ1-2; the D gene is possibly TRBD1 (5 bases). The CDR3 runs 13 residues. V was shortened by 4 bases and J by 4 bases, with 10 bases between the two germline ends. Germline V gives CDR1 LGHNA, CDR2 YNFKEQ. The CDR3 loop reads CASSPWGFYGYTF. The CDR3 nucleotides are TGTGCCAGCAGCCCTTGGGGGTTCTATGGCTACACCTTC.

In regard to this clonotype: This clone may be a read error of a much larger clone one base away. J is TRBJ1-2 and V is TRBV10-3; D is uncertain. The CDR3 is 13 residues long. The germline V gene encodes CDR1 ENHRY and CDR2 SYGVKD. V lost 8 bases and J lost 0, with 10 bases in between. CDR3 loop: CAIHRGPNYGYTF. CDR3 coding DNA: TGTGCCATCCATCGAGGTCCTAACTATGGCTACACCTTC.

V and J are TRBV5-1 and TRBJ2-1, with 7 positions matching TRBD1. V trimming: 0 bases; J trimming: 5 bases; junction bases outside the gene matches: 5. Germline-derived CDR1 and CDR2 are SGHRS and YFSETQ. The CDR3 consists of 15 residues. CDR3 sequence (DNA): TGCGCCAGCAGCTTGGCGGACAGGCTAGACAATGAGCAGTTCTTC. This sequence encodes CASSLADRLDNEQFF.

This clonotype was detected a few times. The chain links TRBV28 to TRBJ2-3; D unclear. There are 15 residues in the CDR3. V lost 6 bases, J lost 3 bases, and 16 bases lay in between. The germline V gene has CDR1 MDHEN and CDR2 SYDVKM. The CDR3 sequence is CASSSLRFGTDTQYF. DNA of the CDR3: TGTGCCAGCAGCTCCCTGCGGTTTGGGACAGATACGCAGTATTTT.

This clonotype was seen more than once but under ten times. The chain couples TRBV5-1 to TRBJ1-1; 7 nucleotides align to TRBD1. V was pared by 4 bases and J by 5 bases, with 11 bases of the junction left unmatched. Germline V gene data show CDR1 as SGHRS and CDR2 as YFSETQ. This CDR3 spans 15 amino acids. This CDR3 is CASSDDRAGGTEAFF. In DNA form, the CDR3 reads TGCGCCAGCAGCGATGACAGGGCAGGAGGAACTGAAGCTTTCTTT. The variable domain in full, with the rest retrieved from reference TRBV5-1 and TRBJ1-1, is KAGVTQTPRYLIKTRGQQVTLSCSPISGHRSVSWYQQTPGQGLQFLFEYFSETQRNKGNFPGRFSGRQFSNSRSEMNVSTLELGDSALYLCASSDDRAGGTEAFFGQGTRLTVV.

J is TRBJ1-6 and V is TRBV10-1, with 9 positions matching TRBD1. In germline, CDR1 is WNHNN, CDR2 SYGVQD (reference sequence). CDR3 size: 16 residues. Germline trimming cut 7 bases from V and 8 bases from J; bases unmatched to any gene: 12. This CDR3 is CASTFWTGDGYSPLHF. The CDR3 nucleotides read TGCGCCAGCACCTTCTGGACAGGGGACGGGTATTCACCCCTCCACTTT.

This clonotype was observed a few times. This rearrangement joins TRBV6-5 to TRBJ2-7, with a tentative D call TRBD2 (5 bases). Germline V gene data show CDR1 as MNHEY and CDR2 as SVGAGI. The V end lost 2 bases, the J end lost 5 bases, and 16 bases lay between the germline ends. CDR3 size: 15 residues. The DNA for the CDR3 is TGTGCCAGCAGTTACACCCCCCGCAGCGGCGACGAGCAGTACTTC. It is translated as CASSYTPRSGDEQYF.

In this sample, this clonotype turned up many times. The chain couples TRBV29-1 to TRBJ2-1; TRBD1 matches at 8 bases. CDR3 length: 13 residues. V was pared by 4 bases and J by 4 bases, with 3 bases of the junction left unmatched. Germline V gene lookup returns CDR1 SQVTM and CDR2 ANQGSEA. The CDR3 DNA reads TGCAGCGTTGCAGGGGGCGTTTACAATGAGCAGTTCTTC. Residues: CSVAGGVYNEQFF.

V usage is TRBV5-5 and J usage is TRBJ1-5, with TRBD1 as a possible D gene (5 bases). The CDR3 has 15 residues. CDR1 SGHKS and CDR2 YYEKEE come from the germline V gene (reference sequence). V lost 2 bases, J lost 3 bases, and 12 bases lay in between. The CDR3 sequence: CASSLFRADNQPQHF. For the CDR3, the DNA is TGTGCCAGCAGCTTATTCAGGGCAGACAATCAGCCCCAGCATTTT. The full variable domain, completed using reference TRBV5-5 and TRBJ1-5, is DAGVTQSPTHLIKTRGQQVTLRCSPISGHKSVSWYQQVLGQGPQFIFQYYEKEERGRGNFPDRFSARQFPNYSSELNVNALLLGDSALYLCASSLFRADNQPQHFGDGTRLSIL.